This TCR beta chain is drawn from a study of breast tumors, draining lymph nodes, adjacent tissues. Each CDR3 protein gets one entry after TCRdb re-called the multiplex PCR reads with MiXCR. The sample records approximately 150,000 distinct CDR3 sequences, around a third being singletons. Samples came from axillary lymph nodes draining the breast cancer. Whole-study results and caveats: The lymph node origin of tumor T cells was framed as consistent with a hypothesis, not demonstrated.

This clonotype was observed many times. What it binds is not known. Sequencing input: axillary lymph node tissue. This TCR was recovered from a female donor with breast cancer. Some clones in this sample may be carry-over from other donors' samples.

The CDR3 sequence is CASRKGRGIWEQYF. CDR3 nucleotide sequence: TGTGCCAGCAGAAAGGGGAGGGGGATATGGGAGCAGTACTTC. J is TRBJ2-7 and V is TRBV12-3 or TRBV12-4, with D possibly TRBD2 on 7 matching bases. Trimming stripped 6 bases from V and 7 bases from J, with 19 bases between. This CDR3 comprises 14 residues.